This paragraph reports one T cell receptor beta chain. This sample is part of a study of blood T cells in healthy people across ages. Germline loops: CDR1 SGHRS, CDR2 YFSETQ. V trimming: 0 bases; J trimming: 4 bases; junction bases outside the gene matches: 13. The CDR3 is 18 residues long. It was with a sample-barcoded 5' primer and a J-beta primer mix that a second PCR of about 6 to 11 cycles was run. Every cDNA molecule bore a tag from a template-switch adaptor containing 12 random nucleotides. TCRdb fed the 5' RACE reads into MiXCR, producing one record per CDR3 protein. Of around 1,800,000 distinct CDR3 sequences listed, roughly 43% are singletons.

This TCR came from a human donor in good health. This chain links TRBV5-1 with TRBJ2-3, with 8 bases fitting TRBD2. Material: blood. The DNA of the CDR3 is TGCGCCAGCAGCTTGGCTAAAACGGGGGGGCCGGCCCCAGATACGCAGTATTTT. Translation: CASSLAKTGGPAPDTQYF.